This is a list of T cell receptor beta chains from one sample in a study of T cell responses to AZD1222 COVID-19 vaccine. The assay was immunoSEQ multiplex PCR, and TCRdb's table has in-frame clones only and misses some. The profile covers roughly 120,000 clones, with 92% appearing a single time and about 8% taken by the ten largest. Sequencing used peripheral blood, obtained 28 days after the second AZD1222 dose. The source is an adult who received the AZD1222 COVID-19 vaccine. CDR3s include the opening cysteine and the closing phenylalanine or tryptophan. Fields, in order: CDR3 DNA, CDR3 protein, D gene, clone size, CDR3 length, J gene, V gene. The D gene is left open where the match is weak. Clone size appears in some rows only: once, few, many, or a class for an expanded clone.

CDR3nt: TGTGCCAGTACCCAGACAGGGGAGAACTATGGCTACACCTTC; CDR3aa: CASTQTGENYGYTF; d_gene: TRBD1; abundance: few; len: 14; j_gene: TRBJ1-2; v_gene: TRBV19
CDR3nt: TGTGCCAGCAGCGGGCGGGGGGCCCTGAATTCACCCCTCCACTTT; CDR3aa: CASSGRGALNSPLHF; d_gene: -; abundance: -; len: 15; j_gene: TRBJ1-6; v_gene: TRBV7-8
CDR3nt: TGTGCCAGCAGCCCGGCCGATGGCTACACCTTC; CDR3aa: CASSPADGYTF; d_gene: -; abundance: -; len: 11; j_gene: TRBJ1-2; v_gene: TRBV7-9
CDR3nt: TGCGCCAGCAGCTTAGCCCCTCCGCTAGCGGGCACAGATACGCAGTATTTT; CDR3aa: CASSLAPPLAGTDTQYF; d_gene: TRBD2; abundance: -; len: 17; j_gene: TRBJ2-3; v_gene: TRBV5-1
CDR3nt: TGTGCCAGTAGTCTTCTGAGGCGGCAGCAAGAGACCCAGTACTTC; CDR3aa: CASSLLRRQQETQYF; d_gene: -; abundance: -; len: 15; j_gene: TRBJ2-5; v_gene: TRBV19
CDR3nt: TGTGCCAGCAGTTCTCGGATCACTGAAGCTTTCTTT; CDR3aa: CASSSRITEAFF; d_gene: -; abundance: once; len: 12; j_gene: TRBJ1-1; v_gene: TRBV6-5
CDR3nt: TGTGCCAGCAGTGACAATAGCAATCAGCCCCAGCATTTT; CDR3aa: CASSDNSNQPQHF; d_gene: -; abundance: -; len: 13; j_gene: TRBJ1-5; v_gene: TRBV2
CDR3nt: TGTGCCAGCAGCCCCCCCGGGCCCCTCTCTGGAAACACCATATATTTT; CDR3aa: CASSPPGPLSGNTIYF; d_gene: -; abundance: -; len: 16; j_gene: TRBJ1-3; v_gene: TRBV3-1/TRBV3-2
CDR3nt: TGTGCCAGCAGCTCTGCAGATACGCAGTATTTT; CDR3aa: CASSSADTQYF; d_gene: -; abundance: -; len: 11; j_gene: TRBJ2-3; v_gene: TRBV7-9
CDR3nt: TGTGCCAGCAGCTTCACCCGACAGGGTGTCTATGGCTACACCTTC; CDR3aa: CASSFTRQGVYGYTF; d_gene: TRBD1; abundance: -; len: 15; j_gene: TRBJ1-2; v_gene: TRBV7-9
CDR3nt: TGTGCCAGCAGCTTGAGAGGAATCCGCTCCTACGAGCAGTACTTC; CDR3aa: CASSLRGIRSYEQYF; d_gene: -; abundance: few; len: 15; j_gene: TRBJ2-7; v_gene: TRBV5-6
CDR3nt: TGTGCCAGTAGTTCACCTTTCAGCTCCTACAATGAGCAGTTCTTC; CDR3aa: CASSSPFSSYNEQFF; d_gene: -; abundance: -; len: 15; j_gene: TRBJ2-1; v_gene: TRBV19
CDR3nt: TGTGCCAGTAGGGGTTCGGGACAGGTAATGGTGGGCAATCAGCCCCAGCATTTT; CDR3aa: CASRGSGQVMVGNQPQHF; d_gene: TRBD1; abundance: -; len: 18; j_gene: TRBJ1-5; v_gene: TRBV19
CDR3nt: TGTGCCAGCAGCTTGGTAGGGGCATCCTACGAGCAGTACTTC; CDR3aa: CASSLVGASYEQYF; d_gene: -; abundance: -; len: 14; j_gene: TRBJ2-7; v_gene: TRBV5-8
CDR3nt: TGTGCCAGCAGTTTTGGGGGGATCACAACTAATGAAAAACTGTTTTTT; CDR3aa: CASSFGGITTNEKLFF; d_gene: -; abundance: -; len: 16; j_gene: TRBJ1-4; v_gene: TRBV28
CDR3nt: TGTGCCAGCAGGGACCGAATTAGCAATCAGCCCCAGCATTTT; CDR3aa: CASRDRISNQPQHF; d_gene: -; abundance: -; len: 14; j_gene: TRBJ1-5; v_gene: TRBV2
CDR3nt: TGTGCCAGCTCGCCCCAGGAGTCCTTCGTGGATACGCAGTATTTT; CDR3aa: CASSPQESFVDTQYF; d_gene: -; abundance: -; len: 15; j_gene: TRBJ2-3; v_gene: TRBV9
CDR3nt: TGTGCCAGCAGTGAATTAGCCCAAAAAGGCTACACCTTC; CDR3aa: CASSELAQKGYTF; d_gene: -; abundance: -; len: 13; j_gene: TRBJ1-2; v_gene: TRBV2
CDR3nt: TGTGCCAGCAGCTTCCGGGGGGGCCCCGTAACGGCTTTCTTT; CDR3aa: CASSFRGGPVTAFF; d_gene: -; abundance: -; len: 14; j_gene: TRBJ1-1; v_gene: TRBV3-1/TRBV3-2
CDR3nt: TGTGCCACCAGCAGAGAAGCTGGTGGGCCCCAGCATTTT; CDR3aa: CATSREAGGPQHF; d_gene: -; abundance: -; len: 13; j_gene: TRBJ1-5; v_gene: TRBV15
CDR3nt: TGTGCCAGCAGCTTGATGACGGGAGGGCTCCGCGAGCAGTACTTC; CDR3aa: CASSLMTGGLREQYF; d_gene: TRBD2; abundance: -; len: 15; j_gene: TRBJ2-7; v_gene: TRBV5-6
CDR3nt: TGTGCCAGCAGTGCTCTGACAGGGGAGGGTGGCTACACCTTC; CDR3aa: CASSALTGEGGYTF; d_gene: TRBD1; abundance: -; len: 14; j_gene: TRBJ1-2; v_gene: TRBV6-4
CDR3nt: TGTGCCAGCAGCTTAGCCGAGGCAGGGGGCTTGGGCTACACCTTC; CDR3aa: CASSLAEAGGLGYTF; d_gene: TRBD1; abundance: once; len: 15; j_gene: TRBJ1-2; v_gene: TRBV7-9
CDR3nt: TGTGCCAGCAGTTCGACAGGGGGTGGCAATCAGCCCCAGCATTTT; CDR3aa: CASSSTGGGNQPQHF; d_gene: TRBD1; abundance: -; len: 15; j_gene: TRBJ1-5; v_gene: TRBV28
CDR3nt: TGTGCCAGCAGCCAAGGCCGGACACATCCTGGACTGTACCAAGAGACCCAGTACTTC; CDR3aa: CASSQGRTHPGLYQETQYF; d_gene: -; abundance: -; len: 19; j_gene: TRBJ2-5; v_gene: TRBV14
CDR3nt: TGTGCCAGCAATAAAGCTATGAACACTGAAGCTTTCTTT; CDR3aa: CASNKAMNTEAFF; d_gene: -; abundance: -; len: 13; j_gene: TRBJ1-1; v_gene: TRBV2
CDR3nt: TGTGCTAGTGGTTTGGTAGGGCAGGACAAGGCCCTCTATGGCTACACCTTC; CDR3aa: CASGLVGQDKALYGYTF; d_gene: -; abundance: -; len: 17; j_gene: TRBJ1-2; v_gene: TRBV12-5
CDR3nt: TGCAGTGCTAGTTCCTCCTCTGCCTACGAGCAGTACTTC; CDR3aa: CSASSSSAYEQYF; d_gene: -; abundance: -; len: 13; j_gene: TRBJ2-7; v_gene: TRBV20-1
CDR3nt: TGCGCCAGCAGCCAGGACAGGGGAAGGTACGAGCAGTACTTC; CDR3aa: CASSQDRGRYEQYF; d_gene: TRBD1; abundance: -; len: 14; j_gene: TRBJ2-7; v_gene: TRBV4-1
CDR3nt: TGCGCCAGCAGCTTGTCCCAGTCAGATACGCAGTATTTT; CDR3aa: CASSLSQSDTQYF; d_gene: -; abundance: -; len: 13; j_gene: TRBJ2-3; v_gene: TRBV10-1
CDR3nt: TGTGCCAGCTCACAGGCAGGGCCCACTGAAGCTTTCTTT; CDR3aa: CASSQAGPTEAFF; d_gene: -; abundance: once; len: 13; j_gene: TRBJ1-1; v_gene: TRBV18
CDR3nt: TGCGCCAGCAGTCAAGCGCGGGTTTGTGAGCAGTTCTTC; CDR3aa: CASSQARVCEQFF; d_gene: -; abundance: once; len: 13; j_gene: TRBJ2-1; v_gene: TRBV23-1
CDR3nt: TGTGCCAGCTCCCTCCGGGACATCACTGAAGCTTTCTTT; CDR3aa: CASSLRDITEAFF; d_gene: -; abundance: once; len: 13; j_gene: TRBJ1-1; v_gene: TRBV18
CDR3nt: TGCGCCAGCAGCTTGGTTTATGGTGGGAGTTACGAGCAGTACTTC; CDR3aa: CASSLVYGGSYEQYF; d_gene: -; abundance: -; len: 15; j_gene: TRBJ2-7; v_gene: TRBV5-1
CDR3nt: TGCGCCAGCAGCGAATTTCGGTTCGGGTATGGCTACACCTTC; CDR3aa: CASSEFRFGYGYTF; d_gene: -; abundance: -; len: 14; j_gene: TRBJ1-2; v_gene: TRBV10-2
CDR3nt: TGTGCCAGCAGACTTCTCCGGGGACTAGCGGGGGACTACGAGCAGTACTTC; CDR3aa: CASRLLRGLAGDYEQYF; d_gene: TRBD2; abundance: once; len: 17; j_gene: TRBJ2-7; v_gene: TRBV27
CDR3nt: TGTGCCAGCAGTTTACGAGGGGTAGATAATTCACCCCTCCACTTT; CDR3aa: CASSLRGVDNSPLHF; d_gene: -; abundance: -; len: 15; j_gene: TRBJ1-6; v_gene: TRBV27
CDR3nt: TGTGCCAGCAGCCAGACTAGCGGGAGGGCTGATGAGCAGTTCTTC; CDR3aa: CASSQTSGRADEQFF; d_gene: TRBD2; abundance: -; len: 15; j_gene: TRBJ2-1; v_gene: TRBV3-1/TRBV3-2
CDR3nt: TGCAGCGTGTGGACTCCTTCCTATGGCTACACCTTC; CDR3aa: CSVWTPSYGYTF; d_gene: -; abundance: -; len: 12; j_gene: TRBJ1-2; v_gene: TRBV29-1
CDR3nt: TGTGCCAGCAGTTACGTCAGGAATCAGCCCCAGCATTTT; CDR3aa: CASSYVRNQPQHF; d_gene: -; abundance: -; len: 13; j_gene: TRBJ1-5; v_gene: TRBV6-5
CDR3nt: TGTGCCAGCAGTGAAGGAGGAGGGGGTTGGATTGGAAACACCATATATTTT; CDR3aa: CASSEGGGGWIGNTIYF; d_gene: -; abundance: -; len: 17; j_gene: TRBJ1-3; v_gene: TRBV6-1
CDR3nt: TGTGCCAGCATCCTGACAGGAGGGGACACCATATATTTT; CDR3aa: CASILTGGDTIYF; d_gene: -; abundance: -; len: 13; j_gene: TRBJ1-3; v_gene: TRBV28
CDR3nt: TGCGCCAGCGCGGTCGGGGTAGGTGAAAAACTGTTTTTT; CDR3aa: CASAVGVGEKLFF; d_gene: -; abundance: -; len: 13; j_gene: TRBJ1-4; v_gene: TRBV5-1
CDR3nt: TGTGCCAGTAGTATTGGACAGGGGTATGGCTACACCTTC; CDR3aa: CASSIGQGYGYTF; d_gene: TRBD1; abundance: -; len: 13; j_gene: TRBJ1-2; v_gene: TRBV19
CDR3nt: TGTGCCAGTAGTATAGCTTTCAGCGCTGAAGCTTTCTTT; CDR3aa: CASSIAFSAEAFF; d_gene: -; abundance: -; len: 13; j_gene: TRBJ1-1; v_gene: TRBV19
CDR3nt: TGTGCCAGTAGTATCAGGGGCAATCAGCCCCAGCATTTT; CDR3aa: CASSIRGNQPQHF; d_gene: -; abundance: -; len: 13; j_gene: TRBJ1-5; v_gene: TRBV19
CDR3nt: TGTGCCAGCAGCTTAGGTATCGATCAGCCCCAGCATTTT; CDR3aa: CASSLGIDQPQHF; d_gene: -; abundance: -; len: 13; j_gene: TRBJ1-5; v_gene: TRBV7-8
CDR3nt: TGTGCCAGCAGTTACGGTCAGGACTTTTTTTACGAGCAGTACTTC; CDR3aa: CASSYGQDFFYEQYF; d_gene: -; abundance: -; len: 15; j_gene: TRBJ2-7; v_gene: TRBV6-5
CDR3nt: TGTGCCAGTAGTAGGACAGGGATGTTAGGCGGGGAGCTGTTTTTT; CDR3aa: CASSRTGMLGGELFF; d_gene: TRBD1; abundance: -; len: 15; j_gene: TRBJ2-2; v_gene: TRBV19
CDR3nt: TGTGCCAGCAGTCCACAGGGGGCTCACACCATATATTTT; CDR3aa: CASSPQGAHTIYF; d_gene: TRBD1; abundance: few; len: 13; j_gene: TRBJ1-3; v_gene: TRBV25-1
CDR3nt: TGTGCCAGCAGTTTAGCCGGGACACTTAATCAGCCCCAGCATTTT; CDR3aa: CASSLAGTLNQPQHF; d_gene: -; abundance: -; len: 15; j_gene: TRBJ1-5; v_gene: TRBV28
CDR3nt: TGTGCCAGCAGCTCTCAGGGAAATCAGCCCCAGCATTTT; CDR3aa: CASSSQGNQPQHF; d_gene: -; abundance: once; len: 13; j_gene: TRBJ1-5; v_gene: TRBV7-2
CDR3nt: TGCGCCAGCAGCGCCGGAGGTGGCTCTGGAAACACCATATATTTT; CDR3aa: CASSAGGGSGNTIYF; d_gene: -; abundance: -; len: 15; j_gene: TRBJ1-3; v_gene: TRBV5-1
CDR3nt: TGCGCCAGCAGCTGGGGGAACGTGAACACTGAAGCTTTCTTT; CDR3aa: CASSWGNVNTEAFF; d_gene: -; abundance: -; len: 14; j_gene: TRBJ1-1; v_gene: TRBV5-1
CDR3nt: TGTGCCAGCAGTTACTCGGCCAGGGGTTTCGACGAGCAGTACTTC; CDR3aa: CASSYSARGFDEQYF; d_gene: -; abundance: -; len: 15; j_gene: TRBJ2-7; v_gene: TRBV6-2/TRBV6-3